The rows below give T cell receptor beta chains drawn from one sample of a study of cytomegalovirus exposure and HLA in healthy donors. Repertoires were generated with immunoSEQ multiplex PCR, while TCRdb's copy carries only in-frame clones and drops some. Of 100,000 to 150,000 clones listed, around four fifths are singletons. Sequenced sample: PBMCs. These receptors were taken from a man younger than 35 in good health and CMV-seropositive. Each CDR3 is given with its conserved first and last residue.

TRBV18,TRBJ1-1,CASSLNQGAYTEAFF
TRBV25-1,TRBJ1-1,CASRYPGIAFF
TRBV19,TRBJ2-3,CASSPTRTSATDTQYF
TRBV5-1,TRBJ2-2,CASSTRQGSVNTGELFF
TRBV4-1,TRBJ2-7,CASSPLGGPTYEQYF
TRBV7-6,TRBJ2-1,CASSPSGYEQFF
TRBV13,TRBJ2-7,CASSSRAPTGAWDEQYF
TRBV7-9,TRBJ2-1,CASSLGGTGDGNEQFF
TRBV6-5,TRBJ1-5,CASSSVNANQPQHF
TRBV4-1,TRBJ1-5,CASSQVRTTGEPQHF
TRBV6-6,TRBJ2-7,CASSLGGGDHEQYF
TRBV9,TRBJ2-1,CASSVGQIRPYNEQFF
TRBV28,TRBJ2-1,CASSLSLGQGYNEQFF
TRBV7-8,TRBJ2-2,CASSLALGTGETGELFF
TRBV30,-,CAWSVVISYEQYF
TRBV7-2,TRBJ2-1,CASSFSGGSYNEQFF
TRBV28,TRBJ1-5,CASSFVGQSNQPQHF
TRBV30,TRBJ1-5,CAWSQGGRVVQPQHF
TRBV2,TRBJ2-3,CASSTSGGANTQYF
TRBV19,TRBJ1-5,CASSTQGTNQPQHF
TRBV7-9,TRBJ1-5,CASSQGVVDNQPQHF
TRBV30,TRBJ1-5,CAWSVPPGVYSNQPQHF
TRBV7-6,TRBJ1-6,CASSLNQGADNSPLHF
TRBV30,TRBJ1-2,CAWSIDRGPSYTF
TRBV4-1,TRBJ1-4,CASSQGAPTNEKLFF
TRBV7-8,TRBJ1-5,CASSLGPGQPQHF
TRBV29-1,TRBJ2-7,CSVSGGAGEQYF
TRBV6-1,TRBJ1-2,CASRRDRGGYTF
TRBV7-9,TRBJ2-5,CASSPGTAQETQYF
TRBV6-1,TRBJ1-4,CASTSDGTTNEKLFF
TRBV19,TRBJ1-1,CASSDSLNTEAFF
TRBV10-3,TRBJ1-1,CAISDTEAAEAFF
TRBV4-2,TRBJ2-3,CASSFGTARDTQYF
TRBV20-1,TRBJ1-3,CSGRGGNTIYF
TRBV9,TRBJ1-2,CASSVAPDREVGYGYTF
TRBV28,TRBJ1-5,CASSFGTEFYSNQPQHF
TRBV4-2,TRBJ2-3,CASSRGAGDTDTQYF
TRBV19,TRBJ1-5,CASSIRGGEQPQHF
TRBV5-1,TRBJ1-2,CASSLSGTGTGYTF
TRBV21-1,TRBJ1-6,CASSGTEDNSPLHF
TRBV2,TRBJ2-2,CASSVDSGGVNTGELFF
TRBV15,TRBJ2-7,CATSRDLAGGYEQYF
TRBV27,TRBJ1-1,CASSLTVNTEAFF
TRBV10-2,TRBJ2-1,CASSEGTSGGGGNEQFF
TRBV19,TRBJ1-5,CASSTSQGASNQPQHF
TRBV2,TRBJ1-2,CASSESAGGTYYGYTF
TRBV7-8,TRBJ2-2,CASSLRQGRDTGELFF
TRBV13,TRBJ1-2,CASSSRDRGLHYGYTF
TRBV18,TRBJ2-7,CASSSGDSYEQYF
TRBV29-1,TRBJ1-2,CSAETGAYGYTF
TRBV6-4,TRBJ2-1,CASSDSAGGGEQFF
TRBV5-1,TRBJ1-4,CASSFGTDAEKLFF